This T cell receptor beta chain was sequenced in a study of shared clonotypes between healthy human individuals. General study findings and limits: Between four donors, naive CD4 clonotypes were shared at a level of around 5.2%.

Donors were healthy HIV-negative adults without recent acute infections or vaccinations. This CDR3 is built from 15 residues. CDR1 MNHEY and CDR2 SVGAGI come from the germline V gene. V lost 8 bases and J lost 2, with 18 bases in between. A remark on this clone: Its antigen is undetermined.

Data came from immunoSEQ multiplex PCR; TCRdb stores just in-frame clones and leaves some out. The table has over 950,000 clones, roughly 80% seen once. The receptor was derived from a man aged 18 to 29 in good health. Some clones in this sample may be carry-over from other donors' samples. This chain joins TRBV6-5 and TRBJ1-1, with a tentative D call TRBD1 (6 bases). The sample taken for sequencing was memory CD4+ T cells from PBMCs. Subset noted: CD45RA-negative fraction. The CDR3 is CASSLNADRNTEAFF. The CDR3 nucleotides read TGTGCCAGCTCTTTGAACGCGGACAGAAACACTGAAGCTTTCTTT.